This TCR beta chain was sequenced for a study of T cell responses to AZD1222 COVID-19 vaccine (dated by TCRdb to 2020 to 2022). Study-wide context: AZD1222 recipients given second doses at about 4 weeks or at about 12 weeks were pooled, since spike-specific TCR depth and breadth were not found to differ between the two schedules. TCR sequencing covered roughly 230 trial participants: 207 given two doses of AZD1222 and approximately 25 given two doses of MenACWY control vaccine. Trial participants were enrolled into age subgroups of 18-55, 56-69 and 70-plus years, which contained around 150, 29 and 61 TCR-sequenced participants, respectively.

This specimen's time point label, interpreted: baseline before first vaccination. The vaccinee samples were drawn from two UK trials, COV001 and COV002, one of which was a single-blind randomized controlled phase 2/3 trial testing AZD1222 (ChAdOx1 nCoV-19) in healthy adults. For TCRbeta chain sequencing, PBMC samples from trial participants were taken at day 0 and at day 28 after the second dose. Findings and caveats that apply to the study as a whole: Conclusions about previously exposed vaccinees are limited because only a handful of AZD1222 recipients were SARS-CoV-2 seropositive at baseline. The 56-69-year group was small, and its depth increase did not reach significance, likely because of low power. Participants were mostly white British, with more females than males. The authors suggested clonal diversity may have been underestimated. Because no samples from the day 14 peak response were available, repertoires could be characterized only after the peak T cell response. Reportedly, almost half of the unique spike-specific TCRs recognized epitopes lying outside the regions that are mutated in the B.1.351 and B.1.1.7 variants. The whole spike protein was spanned by vaccine-associated CD4 TCRs, and dominant responses were seen in regions 160-218 and 743-854. Spike-specific TCR breadth and depth rose significantly after two AZD1222 doses compared with day 0 and with MenACWY recipients.

The CDR3 regions of human TCRbeta chains were subjected to immunosequencing. The study's own analysis went as follows. Repertoire TCRs were matched against a reference library of SARS-CoV-2-specific TCRs generated with the MIRA antigen-specificity platform. Breadth was defined as the fraction of unique TCRs that were SARS-CoV-2-associated, and depth was defined as the fraction of total T cells that were SARS-CoV-2-associated. Using the MIRA data, each spike-specific TCR was mapped to the spike region that the TCR reacts to and placed in a CD4 or CD8 class. Log10-transformed breadth and depth values were compared by one-way ANOVA with Sidak's multiple comparisons tests. Sourced from immuneACCESS, this table was stored by TCRdb with only in-frame sequences that have V and J called. A share of the clones is absent; for the studies checked, an unresolved V gene accounts for under half, and the remainder has no known explanation. V and J calls and clone size are given by that table; D and trimming were obtained from the DNA. The sample yields roughly 180,000 clones; 88% were counted once. About 0.49% of the sample is in the top ten clones.

As concerns this clone: Its specific antigen is unknown. No much larger clone exists at a distance of one base, and base qualities are not known.

Trimming at the junction amounts to 5 bases on V and 2 bases on J, and the germline ends lie 12 bases apart. CDR1 SGHNT and CDR2 YYREEE are derived from the germline V gene (reference sequence). Its CDR3 holds 14 amino acids, cysteine through phenylalanine. Only CDR3 DNA is held: 42 bases, read in frame from base 1. The chain joins TRBV5-4 to TRBJ2-3; the D segment cannot be called with confidence. This sequence was found in an adult in good health. Sample: peripheral blood, taken on day 0 of AZD1222 vaccination. Here the CDR3 is given as CASRPDPDTDTQYF. The DNA sequence is TGTGCCAGCAGACCGGACCCTGACACAGATACGCAGTATTTT.